The rows below give T cell receptor beta chains drawn from one sample of a study of blood T cell repertoires in COVID-19. The protocol was immunoSEQ multiplex PCR, while the TCRdb copy is restricted to in-frame clones and leaves out a portion. The sample carries approximately 450,000 clones, about 85% recorded once. The sequencing sample was made of PBMCs or T cells enriched from blood (not recorded which). These receptors were obtained from a woman under 30 with acute COVID-19. The CDR3 runs from the conserved cysteine through the conserved F or W. The D gene is left open where the match is weak. Where a row states a size, it is once, few, many or the class of an expanded clone; other rows omit it.

size: NA; length: 14; V: TRBV13; J: TRBJ2-1; D: TRBD1; CDR3: CASSPGTGYNEQFF; DNA: TGTGCCAGCAGTCCCGGGACAGGCTACAATGAGCAGTTCTTC
size: NA; length: 15; V: TRBV7-9; J: TRBJ2-5; D: TRBD2; CDR3: CASSVGLAGVETQYF; DNA: TGTGCCAGCAGCGTGGGACTAGCGGGTGTAGAGACCCAGTACTTC
size: few; length: 17; V: TRBV12-5; J: TRBJ1-5; D: NA; CDR3: CASGLVTGPYSNQPQHF; DNA: TGTGCTAGTGGTTTGGTAACAGGGCCTTATAGCAATCAGCCCCAGCATTTT
size: NA; length: 15; V: TRBV5-4; J: TRBJ1-1; D: NA; CDR3: CASSQGREMNTEAFF; DNA: TGTGCCAGCAGTCAGGGGAGGGAGATGAACACTGAAGCTTTCTTT
size: NA; length: 16; V: TRBV7-3; J: TRBJ2-6; D: NA; CDR3: CASSPTQVSGANVLTF; DNA: TGTGCCAGCAGCCCAACACAGGTTTCTGGGGCCAACGTCCTGACTTTC
size: NA; length: 15; V: TRBV7-9; J: TRBJ2-7; D: TRBD2; CDR3: CASSPRTSGRHEQYF; DNA: TGTGCCAGCAGTCCGAGGACTAGCGGGAGACACGAGCAGTACTTC
size: once; length: 14; V: TRBV7-6; J: TRBJ2-7; D: TRBD2; CDR3: CASSSGLVSGEQYF; DNA: TGTGCCAGCAGCTCGGGACTAGTGTCCGGAGAGCAGTACTTC
size: NA; length: 15; V: TRBV11-2; J: TRBJ1-1; D: TRBD1; CDR3: CASSYTGTGGTEAFF; DNA: TGTGCCAGCAGCTACACCGGGACAGGGGGGACTGAAGCTTTCTTT
size: few; length: 11; V: TRBV19; J: TRBJ1-2; D: NA; CDR3: CASSIRDGYTF; DNA: TGTGCCAGTAGTATACGAGATGGCTACACCTTC
size: NA; length: 13; V: TRBV3-1/TRBV3-2; J: TRBJ1-5; D: NA; CDR3: CASSQDPGQPQHF; DNA: TGTGCCAGCAGCCAAGATCCCGGTCAGCCCCAGCATTTT
size: NA; length: 14; V: TRBV10-3; J: TRBJ2-7; D: NA; CDR3: CAISERGRDNEQYF; DNA: TGTGCCATCAGTGAACGGGGCAGGGACAACGAGCAGTACTTC
size: NA; length: 12; V: TRBV7-9; J: TRBJ1-4; D: NA; CDR3: CASSLQGLRLFF; DNA: TGTGCCAGCAGCTTACAGGGCTTAAGACTGTTTTTT
size: NA; length: 15; V: TRBV5-6; J: TRBJ2-2; D: NA; CDR3: CASSFFSGNTGELFF; DNA: TGTGCCAGCAGCTTCTTTAGCGGTAACACCGGGGAGCTGTTTTTT
size: NA; length: 11; V: TRBV29-1; J: TRBJ2-1; D: NA; CDR3: CSVEGRTFQFF; DNA: TGCAGCGTTGAAGGTAGGACTTTCCAGTTCTTC
size: NA; length: 16; V: TRBV28; J: TRBJ2-3; D: TRBD1; CDR3: CASSLGDRTSTDTQYF; DNA: TGTGCCAGCAGTTTGGGGGACAGGACTAGCACAGATACGCAGTATTTT
size: once; length: 15; V: TRBV6-5; J: TRBJ2-5; D: TRBD1; CDR3: CASSPGQSPRETQYF; DNA: TGTGCCAGCAGCCCGGGACAGAGCCCAAGAGAGACCCAGTACTTC
size: NA; length: 17; V: TRBV5-1; J: TRBJ1-3; D: TRBD1; CDR3: CASSLDLRTGGGNTIYF; DNA: TGCGCCAGCAGCTTGGATTTACGGACAGGGGGTGGAAACACCATATATTTT
size: NA; length: 16; V: TRBV19; J: TRBJ2-1; D: TRBD2; CDR3: CASSIVGGSPYNEQFF; DNA: TGTGCCAGTAGTATAGTCGGCGGGAGTCCCTACAATGAGCAGTTCTTC
size: NA; length: 11; V: TRBV28; J: TRBJ1-2; D: NA; CDR3: CASRQRDSYTF; DNA: TGTGCCAGCAGACAACGGGACTCCTACACCTTC
size: NA; length: 16; V: TRBV30; J: TRBJ2-2; D: NA; CDR3: CAWSPPGLSNTGELFF; DNA: TGTGCCTGGAGTCCTCCGGGACTCTCGAACACCGGGGAGCTGTTTTTT
size: NA; length: 14; V: TRBV15; J: TRBJ2-7; D: NA; CDR3: CATSSQGVRYEQYF; DNA: TGTGCCACCAGCAGTCAAGGAGTCCGCTACGAGCAGTACTTC
size: NA; length: 13; V: TRBV10-3; J: TRBJ1-5; D: NA; CDR3: CAIRDRPGQPQHF; DNA: TGTGCCATCAGAGACAGGCCGGGGCAGCCCCAGCATTTT
size: NA; length: 14; V: TRBV4-3; J: TRBJ2-5; D: TRBD2; CDR3: CASSLRGGVETQYF; DNA: TGCGCCAGCAGCCTGAGGGGAGGGGTGGAGACCCAGTACTTC
size: few; length: 19; V: TRBV3-1/TRBV3-2; J: TRBJ2-6; D: NA; CDR3: CASSKVERDSYSGANVLTF; DNA: TGTGCCAGCAGCAAAGTGGAACGGGACTCTTACTCTGGGGCCAACGTCCTGACTTTC
size: NA; length: 13; V: TRBV27; J: TRBJ1-2; D: NA; CDR3: CASSIQGMYGYTF; DNA: TGTGCCAGCAGTATTCAGGGGATGTATGGCTACACCTTC
size: NA; length: 19; V: TRBV10-1; J: TRBJ2-4; D: TRBD2; CDR3: CASSESGTNSAIAKNIQYF; DNA: TGCGCCAGCAGTGAGTCCGGGACTAACTCCGCTATAGCCAAAAACATTCAGTACTTC
size: NA; length: 14; V: TRBV6-2/TRBV6-3; J: TRBJ1-5; D: TRBD1; CDR3: CASRPGTEGQPQHF; DNA: TGTGCCAGCAGACCTGGGACAGAAGGTCAGCCCCAGCATTTT
size: NA; length: 14; V: TRBV7-2; J: TRBJ1-4; D: TRBD1; CDR3: CASSKGQGSEKLFF; DNA: TGTGCCAGCAGCAAGGGACAGGGGAGTGAAAAACTGTTTTTT
size: NA; length: 14; V: TRBV5-1; J: TRBJ2-7; D: NA; CDR3: CASSLKGPAGEQYF; DNA: TGCGCCAGCAGCTTGAAGGGGCCCGCGGGGGAGCAGTACTTC
size: few; length: 14; V: TRBV18; J: TRBJ2-7; D: TRBD1; CDR3: CASSPGTGLHEQYF; DNA: TGTGCCAGCTCACCCGGGACAGGGCTTCACGAGCAGTACTTC
size: NA; length: 12; V: TRBV27; J: TRBJ1-3; D: NA; CDR3: CASSPGPPTIYF; DNA: TGTGCCAGCAGTCCAGGGCCACCCACCATATATTTT
size: few; length: 17; V: TRBV4-1; J: TRBJ1-5; D: TRBD1; CDR3: CASSQAPQGDGYQPQHF; DNA: TGCGCCAGCAGCCAAGCCCCACAGGGGGACGGGTATCAGCCCCAGCATTTT
size: once; length: 14; V: TRBV5-4; J: TRBJ2-3; D: TRBD1; CDR3: CASSFGQGLDTQYF; DNA: TGTGCCAGCAGCTTCGGACAGGGACTAGATACGCAGTATTTT
size: NA; length: 15; V: TRBV18; J: TRBJ1-1; D: TRBD1; CDR3: CASSPGTGGNTEAFF; DNA: TGTGCCAGCTCACCCGGCACAGGGGGTAACACTGAAGCTTTCTTT
size: NA; length: 11; V: TRBV25-1; J: TRBJ1-1; D: NA; CDR3: CASSLGGEAFF; DNA: TGTGCCAGCAGCCTAGGGGGTGAAGCTTTCTTT
size: NA; length: 19; V: TRBV6-2/TRBV6-3; J: TRBJ2-2; D: TRBD2; CDR3: CASSYSLAGTRPNTGELFF; DNA: TGTGCCAGCAGTTACTCTCTAGCGGGAACGAGGCCCAACACCGGGGAGCTGTTTTTT
size: NA; length: 16; V: TRBV5-1; J: TRBJ2-7; D: TRBD2; CDR3: CASSWKERGSSYEQYF; DNA: TGCGCCAGCAGCTGGAAAGAGCGGGGGAGCTCCTACGAGCAGTACTTC
size: NA; length: 13; V: TRBV10-2; J: TRBJ1-1; D: NA; CDR3: CASQRGESTEAFF; DNA: TGCGCCAGCCAGCGGGGCGAGTCAACTGAAGCTTTCTTT
size: NA; length: 13; V: TRBV7-9; J: TRBJ1-1; D: NA; CDR3: CASSFEQPGGAFF; DNA: TGTGCCAGCAGCTTCGAACAACCCGGCGGAGCTTTCTTT
size: once; length: 16; V: TRBV13; J: TRBJ2-7; D: TRBD1; CDR3: CASSLGRTGASYEQYF; DNA: TGTGCCAGCAGCTTAGGACGGACAGGGGCCTCCTACGAGCAGTACTTC
size: NA; length: 14; V: TRBV11-2; J: TRBJ2-7; D: TRBD1; CDR3: CASSLGQTLYEQYF; DNA: TGTGCCAGCAGCTTGGGACAGACATTATACGAGCAGTACTTC
size: NA; length: 13; V: TRBV9; J: TRBJ1-2; D: NA; CDR3: CASSVWQGDGYTF; DNA: TGTGCCAGCAGCGTTTGGCAGGGCGATGGCTACACCTTC
size: NA; length: 15; V: TRBV7-8; J: TRBJ2-2; D: NA; CDR3: CASSLITGNTGELFF; DNA: TGTGCCAGCAGCTTAATTACAGGGAATACCGGGGAGCTGTTTTTT
size: NA; length: 17; V: TRBV5-6; J: TRBJ1-2; D: NA; CDR3: CASSYRALPPISYGYTF; DNA: TGTGCCAGCAGCTACAGGGCCCTACCTCCAATATCCTATGGCTACACCTTC
size: NA; length: 15; V: TRBV27; J: TRBJ2-1; D: TRBD2; CDR3: CASKSGAGGPGEQFF; DNA: TGTGCCAGCAAAAGCGGGGCGGGGGGGCCCGGCGAGCAGTTCTTC
size: NA; length: 15; V: TRBV9; J: TRBJ1-1; D: TRBD1; CDR3: CASSPSDRGRTEAFF; DNA: TGTGCCAGCAGCCCCTCGGACAGGGGGAGGACTGAAGCTTTCTTT
size: NA; length: 13; V: TRBV14; J: TRBJ1-1; D: NA; CDR3: CASSLTVTTEAFF; DNA: TGTGCCAGCAGCCTCACAGTGACCACTGAAGCTTTCTTT
size: NA; length: 15; V: TRBV23-1; J: TRBJ1-4; D: NA; CDR3: CASSLRQATNEKLFF; DNA: TGCGCCAGCAGTCTTCGACAAGCAACTAATGAAAAACTGTTTTTT
size: NA; length: 14; V: TRBV19; J: TRBJ2-5; D: TRBD2; CDR3: CASSRTSVQETQYF; DNA: TGTGCCAGTAGTAGGACTAGCGTACAAGAGACCCAGTACTTC
size: NA; length: 14; V: TRBV6-5; J: TRBJ2-7; D: NA; CDR3: CASSLAQSSYEQYF; DNA: TGTGCCAGCAGTTTAGCGCAGAGCTCCTACGAGCAGTACTTC
size: NA; length: 16; V: TRBV2; J: TRBJ2-3; D: NA; CDR3: CASSEEGDREADTQYF; DNA: TGTGCCAGCAGTGAAGAGGGCGACAGGGAGGCAGATACGCAGTATTTT
size: NA; length: 14; V: TRBV2; J: TRBJ1-5; D: NA; CDR3: CASRVRTGNQPQHF; DNA: TGTGCCAGCAGGGTTAGGACAGGCAATCAGCCCCAGCATTTT
size: NA; length: 17; V: TRBV3-1/TRBV3-2; J: TRBJ2-7; D: TRBD2; CDR3: CASSQDGTSGSSYEQYF; DNA: TGTGCCAGCAGCCAAGACGGTACTAGCGGGAGTTCCTACGAGCAGTACTTC
size: NA; length: 13; V: TRBV3-1/TRBV3-2; J: TRBJ1-2; D: TRBD1; CDR3: CASSWTGEYGYTF; DNA: TGTGCCAGCAGCTGGACAGGGGAATATGGCTACACCTTC
size: NA; length: 13; V: TRBV9; J: TRBJ2-2; D: NA; CDR3: CASSAGNTGELFF; DNA: TGTGCCAGCAGCGCCGGTAACACCGGGGAGCTGTTTTTT
size: NA; length: 15; V: TRBV5-4; J: TRBJ1-1; D: TRBD1; CDR3: CASSLGRQGWTEAFF; DNA: TGTGCCAGCAGCTTGGGGAGACAGGGGTGGACTGAAGCTTTCTTT
size: NA; length: 14; V: TRBV28; J: TRBJ2-7; D: TRBD2; CDR3: CATKTSGRAYEQYF; DNA: TGTGCCACCAAGACTAGCGGGAGGGCCTACGAGCAGTACTTC
size: few; length: 13; V: TRBV10-3; J: TRBJ1-6; D: NA; CDR3: CAISEEGESPLHF; DNA: TGTGCCATCAGTGAGGAGGGCGAATCACCCCTCCACTTT